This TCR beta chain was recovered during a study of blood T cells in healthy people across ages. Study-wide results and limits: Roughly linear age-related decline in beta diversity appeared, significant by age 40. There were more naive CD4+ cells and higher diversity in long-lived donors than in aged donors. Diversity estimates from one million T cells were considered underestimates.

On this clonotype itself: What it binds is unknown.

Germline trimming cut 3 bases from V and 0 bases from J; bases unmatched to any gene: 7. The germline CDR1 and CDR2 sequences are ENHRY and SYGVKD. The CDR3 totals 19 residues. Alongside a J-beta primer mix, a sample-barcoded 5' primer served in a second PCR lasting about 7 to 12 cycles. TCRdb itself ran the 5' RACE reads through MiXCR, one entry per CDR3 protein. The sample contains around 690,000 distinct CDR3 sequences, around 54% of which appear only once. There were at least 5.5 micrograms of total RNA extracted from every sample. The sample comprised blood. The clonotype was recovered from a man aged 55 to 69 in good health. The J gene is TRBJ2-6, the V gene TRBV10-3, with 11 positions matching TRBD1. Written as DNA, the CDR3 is TGTGCCATCAGTGACCCCGGGACAGGGGGACTCTCTGGGGCCAACGTCCTGACTTTC. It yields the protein CAISDPGTGGLSGANVLTF.